The 17 T cell receptor beta chains below were found in one sample sequenced in a study of molecular identifiers for immune sequencing clone quantification. Each CDR3 protein is one row after TCRdb ran MiXCR on the PCR reads. The sample has a few hundred thousand distinct CDR3 sequences, over 20% seen once. The sequencing sample was made of naive CD8+ T cells from blood, with Jurkat cell RNA spiked in. Sample subset: FACS-sorted CD8+CD4-CCR7+CD45RA+ naive T cells. Receptors were obtained from a human donor in good health. Some libraries in this study had Jurkat cell RNA spiked in.

In this sample, this clonotype turned up many times. This chain links TRBV5-4 with TRBJ2-7; TRBD1 matches at 9 bases. The CDR3 is 16 residues long. After removal of 0 bases from V and 0 bases from J, the junction contained 4 bases not matched to a gene. Germline lookup yields CDR1 SGHNT and CDR2 YYREEE (reference sequence). CDR3 region: CASSLAGTGSSYEQYF. Here the CDR3 DNA reads TGTGCCAGCAGCTTGGCCGGGACAGGGAGCTCCTACGAGCAGTACTTC.

The chain joins TRBV7-9 to TRBJ1-1, with D perhaps matching TRBD1 (5 bases). The CDR3 has 14 amino acids. From germline, CDR1 is SEHNR and CDR2 FQNEAQ (reference sequence). The V and J ends lost 8 bases and 5 bases respectively, with 18 bases between them. This CDR3 is CASGPKGLRTEAFF. Here the CDR3 DNA reads TGTGCCAGCGGCCCTAAGGGGTTAAGGACTGAAGCTTTCTTT.

As regards this clonotype: The junction shows a germline mismatch at one end, possibly a read error. The V call is TRBV20-1, the J call TRBJ2-7, with D unresolved. The CDR3 spans 14 residues. Germline CDR1 is DFQATT and CDR2 is SNEGSKA (reference sequence). The CDR3 bases are TGCGGTGCTAGAGATTTTCAGAGACCCGGAGAGCAGTACTTC. It is translated as CGARDFQRPGEQYF.

This clonotype turned up a few times. This chain uses TRBV27 with TRBJ2-7; no clear D gene. There are 14 residues in the CDR3. V was clipped by 6 bases and J by 4 bases, with 16 bases between them. The germline gives CDR1 MNHEY, CDR2 SMNVEV (reference sequence). In nucleotides, the CDR3 is TGTGCCAGCAGCTCCTATACTTCCCTTTACGAGCAGTACTTC. Translation gives CASSSYTSLYEQYF.

As for this clonotype: This CDR3 fails to terminate in the conserved phenylalanine or tryptophan, so it likely reflects a read error. The rearrangement joins TRBV13 to TRBJ1-1, with TRBD1 matching over 9 bases. Trimming took 4 bases from V and 5 from J; bases not matched to a gene: 5. This CDR3 contains 14 residues. Per germline, CDR1 PRHDT and CDR2 FYEKMQ (reference sequence). This CDR3 is CASSSGTGITEAFL. The CDR3, as DNA: TGTGCCAGCAGCTCAGGGACAGGGATAACTGAAGCTTTCCTT.

The gene calls are TRBV20-1 and TRBJ1-5; D is unclear. Trimming took off 3 bases at V and 1 base at J, with 13 bases between the two ends. This CDR3 has 15 residues. The germline V gene encodes CDR1 DFQATT and CDR2 SNEGSKA (reference sequence). CDR3 region: CSASGNKRSNQPQHF. The CDR3 DNA reads TGCAGTGCTAGTGGGAATAAGAGAAGCAATCAGCCCCAGCATTTT.

This clonotype was observed at least ten times. The chain employs TRBV24-1 and TRBJ2-7; tentatively, D is TRBD1 (5 bases). V lost 10 bases and J 2 bases, leaving 17 bases between the germline ends. The germline CDR1 and CDR2 sequences are KGHDR and SFDVKD. The CDR3 is made up of 14 amino acids. The CDR3 reads CATAGAGSPYEQYF. The CDR3, as DNA: TGTGCCACGGCCGGTGCAGGGTCCCCCTACGAGCAGTACTTC.

To note about this clonotype: This may come from a read error, since a much larger clone is one base off. J is TRBJ1-4 and V is TRBV7-9; D possibly corresponds to TRBD1 (5 bases). The V and J ends lost 6 bases and 2 bases respectively, with 10 bases between them. This CDR3 comprises 14 residues. Germline assignment: CDR1 SEHNR and CDR2 FQNEAQ (reference sequence). The CDR3 DNA follows: TGTGCCAGCAGTGCAGGGAAGACTAATGAAAAACTGTTTTTT. Translated: CASSAGKTNEKLFF.

About this clonotype: A read error may explain this, as a much larger clone is one base away. V gene TRBV5-3 combines with J gene TRBJ2-5; D may match TRBD1 or TRBD2 (6 bases each). TRBV5-3 is known as an ORF, though its function is uncertain. The V gene lost 8 bases and the J gene lost 5 bases, with 19 bases spanning the gap. The CDR3 contains 14 residues. The CDR3 region has the DNA TGTGCCAGCAGTCCCATGGGGGGCGGGGAGACCCAGTACTTC. Protein product: CASSPMGGGETQYF.

The chain uses TRBV19 and TRBJ1-5; possible D gene TRBD1, 5 bases. This CDR3 region has 14 residues. Germline-derived CDR1 and CDR2 are LNHDA and SQIVND (reference sequence). The V and J ends lost 5 bases and 2 bases respectively, with 10 bases between them. Written as DNA, the CDR3 is TGTGCCAGTAGTGATGGCAGGGGCAATCAGCCCCAGCATTTT. This gives the protein CASSDGRGNQPQHF. Full variable domain (remainder filled in from reference TRBV19 and TRBJ1-5): DGGITQSPKYLFRKEGQNVTLSCEQNLNHDAMYWYRQDPGQGLRLIYYSQIVNDFQKGDIAEGYSVSREKKESFPLTVTSAQKNPTAFYLCASSDGRGNQPQHFGDGTRLSIL.

Ten or more counts support this clonotype. This rearrangement joins TRBV20-1 to TRBJ1-2; 10 nucleotides agree with TRBD1. The germline V gene encodes CDR1 DFQATT and CDR2 SNEGSKA (reference sequence). The V gene end was trimmed by 4 bases and the J gene end by 5 bases; junction bases not matched to a gene: 10. The CDR3 is made up of 15 amino acids. CDR3 protein: CSAKRPRQGAYGYTF. CDR3 in DNA: TGCAGTGCTAAACGCCCACGACAGGGGGCTTATGGCTACACCTTC.

The chain links TRBV20-1 to TRBJ2-7; 10 positions agree with TRBD2. The CDR3 covers 15 residues. V dropped 6 bases and J dropped 6; count of bases not matched to a gene: 14. Looked up from germline, CDR1 is DFQATT and CDR2 is SNEGSKA (reference sequence). CDR3 amino acids: CSAPAGGLRYTEQYF. The CDR3 bases are TGCAGTGCCCCAGCGGGAGGGCTTAGGTATACCGAGCAGTACTTC.

This clonotype has just a few counts. The chain combines TRBV19 with TRBJ2-7; tentative D call: TRBD1 (6 bases). The V end was cut by 4 bases, the J end by 6 bases, with 22 bases between. CDR1 is LNHDA, CDR2 SQIVND, per germline (reference sequence). The length of the CDR3 is 16 residues. The CDR3 here is CASSSYPTGPLGEQYF. CDR3 nucleotides: TGTGCCAGTAGTAGCTATCCGACAGGTCCCCTCGGCGAGCAGTACTTC.

V and J are TRBV27 and TRBJ2-7, with D perhaps matching TRBD1 (6 bases). V was shortened by 0 bases and J by 5 bases, with 14 bases between the two germline ends. The CDR3 length is 15 residues. The germline gives CDR1 MNHEY, CDR2 SMNVEV (reference sequence). The CDR3 sequence is CASSLSGARGHEQYF. CDR3 coding DNA: TGTGCCAGCAGTTTATCGGGCGCCAGGGGCCACGAGCAGTACTTC.

The chain carries TRBV5-1 and TRBJ2-7; D is unclear. Trimming took off 0 bases at V and 4 bases at J, with 8 bases between the two ends. The CDR3 covers 13 residues. The germline gives CDR1 SGHRS, CDR2 YFSETQ. CDR3 in amino acids: CASSLEVFYEQYF. CDR3 nucleotides: TGCGCCAGCAGCTTGGAGGTCTTTTACGAGCAGTACTTC.

In its sample, this clonotype was seen many times. The V call is TRBV27, the J call TRBJ2-3, with TRBD2 matching 11 bases. Per germline, CDR1 MNHEY and CDR2 SMNVEV (reference sequence). After removal of 5 bases from V and 2 bases from J, the junction contained 9 bases not matched to a gene. The CDR3 is 17 residues long. This CDR3 reads CASSPLLAGGVTDTQYF. The CDR3, as DNA: TGTGCCAGCAGTCCCCTCTTAGCGGGAGGGGTCACAGATACGCAGTATTTT.

Points on this clonotype: This sequence may be a read error, since a much larger clone differs from it by one base. The chain couples TRBV30 to TRBJ2-7, with D unresolved. Germline CDR1 is GTSNPN and CDR2 is SVGIG (reference sequence). This CDR3 is 12 amino acids long. The CDR3 DNA reads as TGTGGCTGGAGTGAGGCGTCCTACGAGCAGTACTTC. It specifies CGWSEASYEQYF.